The 19 T cell receptor beta chains listed next were all sequenced from one sample in a study of post-analysis software for immune sequencing data. General observations from the study: Included in a set of roughly five TRBV segments more frequent in patients than controls were TRBV5-6, TRBV5-1 and TRBV20-1.

Researchers reported that TCR beta cDNA libraries carried unique molecular identifiers. TCRdb used MiXCR to reprocess the PCR reads, holding one entry per CDR3 protein. The sample includes about 570,000 distinct CDR3 sequences, 34% of them seen just once. Their target antigens are unknown. Sequencing was carried out using blood. The receptors here all came from a girl aged 2 to 17 with multiple sclerosis.

This clonotype appeared a few times. The chain joins TRBV29-1 to TRBJ1-1; D is ambiguous. CDR1 and CDR2 from the germline V gene are SQVTM and ANQGSEA. This CDR3 region has 13 residues. V gave up 4 bases and J gave up 0 bases, with 9 bases separating them. Here the CDR3 DNA reads TGCAGCGTTGTTCAGTTGTTGAACACTGAAGCTTTCTTT. As protein: CSVVQLLNTEAFF.

The chain carries TRBV10-3 and TRBJ2-3, with a weak D call TRBD1 (5 bases). Germline CDR1 is ENHRY and CDR2 is SYGVKD. CDR3 length: 14 residues. Trimming pared 5 bases from V and 2 bases from J, leaving 11 bases between. CDR3 residues: CAISSDKATDTQYF. The CDR3 DNA reads TGTGCCATCAGTTCGGACAAAGCCACAGATACGCAGTATTTT.

This clonotype came up a few times. This rearrangement joins TRBV10-2 to TRBJ2-7, with D possibly called TRBD1 or TRBD2 (5 bases each). Trimming took 2 bases from V and 12 from J, leaving 17 bases between them. Germline assignment: CDR1 WSHSY and CDR2 SAAADI. The CDR3 is 13 residues long. CDR3 region: CASSELRRDLTYF. CDR3 coding DNA: TGCGCCAGCAGTGAGCTTAGACGGGACCTAACGTACTTC.

This chain connects TRBV9 to TRBJ2-1; D remains unclear. Germline V gene sequence: CDR1 SGDLS, CDR2 YYNGEE. V was clipped by 0 bases and J by 4 bases, with 8 bases between them. The length of the CDR3 is 14 residues. The CDR3 sequence: CASSVDRRYNEQFF. The CDR3, as DNA: TGTGCCAGCAGCGTAGATCGGAGATACAATGAGCAGTTCTTC.

The J gene is TRBJ2-5, the V gene TRBV7-2, with 7 bases aligning to TRBD1. Germline loops: CDR1 SGHTA, CDR2 FQGNSA. The V segment lost 3 bases and the J segment 3 bases; nucleotides outside the gene matches: 4. This CDR3 comprises 14 residues. For the CDR3, the DNA is TGTGCCAGCAGCTTGACAGGGATGGAAGAGACCCAGTACTTC. It yields the protein CASSLTGMEETQYF.

This sequence joins TRBV28 and TRBJ1-1, with D unresolved. The V and J ends lost 4 bases and 1 base respectively, with 10 bases between them. This CDR3 comprises 14 residues. The germline V gene encodes CDR1 MDHEN and CDR2 SYDVKM. CDR3 sequence (DNA): TGTGCCAGCAGTTCCCCCGGAGGGAACACTGAAGCTTTCTTT. Amino acids: CASSSPGGNTEAFF.

V and J are TRBV20-1 and TRBJ2-5; D not certain. This CDR3 is built from 15 residues. CDR1 is DFQATT and CDR2 is SNEGSKA in the germline V gene (reference sequence). The V end was cut by 0 bases, the J end by 5 bases, with 16 bases between. CDR3 nucleotide sequence: TGCAGTGCTAGAGATTTCTTGACCGCTAAGGAGACCCAGTACTTC. It encodes CSARDFLTAKETQYF.

This chain connects TRBV20-1 to TRBJ1-5, with 9 bases that match TRBD1. The trim removed 6 bases at V and 1 base at J, leaving 13 bases unmatched. The germline gives CDR1 DFQATT, CDR2 SNEGSKA (reference sequence). The CDR3 is 17 residues long. CDR3 protein: CSAQFIGQGRSNQPQHF. DNA for the CDR3: TGCAGTGCCCAATTCATAGGACAGGGGAGAAGCAATCAGCCCCAGCATTTT.

The V and J genes are TRBV27 and TRBJ2-5; D not certain. The CDR3 has 15 amino acids. V gave up 4 bases and J gave up 0 bases, with 12 bases separating them. The germline V gene encodes CDR1 MNHEY and CDR2 SMNVEV (reference sequence). The CDR3 DNA follows: TGTGCCAGCAGTTCGTCTCTTATGTACCAAGAGACCCAGTACTTC. Amino acids: CASSSSLMYQETQYF.

This chain uses TRBV19 with TRBJ1-2; TRBD1 is a possible D gene (5 bases). This CDR3 is built from 13 residues. V gave up 6 bases and J gave up 2 bases, with 10 bases separating them. The germline V gene has CDR1 LNHDA and CDR2 SQIVND (reference sequence). CDR3 sequence: CASSQGENYGYTF. The CDR3, as DNA: TGTGCCAGTAGCCAAGGGGAGAACTATGGCTACACCTTC.

CDR3 region: CSASRGSWSNQPQHF. As DNA, the CDR3 is TGCAGTGCTAGCAGGGGTTCATGGAGCAATCAGCCCCAGCATTTT. The chain links TRBV20-1 to TRBJ1-5, with TRBD1 as a possible D gene (6 bases). The germline CDR1 and CDR2 sequences are DFQATT and SNEGSKA (reference sequence). The length of the CDR3 is 15 residues. Deletions cut 3 bases from V and 1 base from J, with 13 bases between.

Comment on this clonotype: A read error may account for a junction end that differs from germline. The rearrangement joins TRBV29-1 to TRBJ2-6; 7 nucleotides match TRBD2. The CDR3 contains 15 residues. Germline CDR1 reads SQVTM; CDR2 reads ANQGSEA. The CDR3 sequence is CGVDGGSSGANVLTF. The CDR3 DNA reads as TGCGGCGTTGACGGGGGGTCTTCTGGGGCCAACGTCCTGACTTTC.

J is TRBJ2-4 and V is TRBV24-1; D possibly corresponds to TRBD1 (6 bases). V was pared by 0 bases and J by 13 bases, with 12 bases between. The CDR3 runs 13 residues. Germline V gene lookup returns CDR1 KGHDR and CDR2 SFDVKD. CDR3 DNA: TGTGCCACCAGTGATTTGCGGACAGCGGAGCAGTACTTC. Translation gives CATSDLRTAEQYF.

A few counts support this clonotype. The chain recombines TRBV4-1 with TRBJ1-5; D is undetermined. CDR3 size: 17 residues. In germline, CDR1 is MGHRA, CDR2 YSYEKL. With 0 bases removed from V and 2 bases from J, the gap between germline ends came to 14 bases. CDR3 nucleotide sequence: TGCGCCAGCAGCCAAGAGGCCCCAAATTCGGGCAATCAGCCCCAGCATTTT. It translates to CASSQEAPNSGNQPQHF.

V is TRBV29-1 and J is TRBJ2-7; tentative D call: TRBD1 (5 bases). CDR3 length: 16 residues. The germline V gene encodes CDR1 SQVTM and CDR2 ANQGSEA. Deletions cut 5 bases from V and 3 bases from J, with 23 bases between. This chain's CDR3 is CSVLQGPPATLYEQYF. The CDR3 bases are TGCAGCGTTCTTCAGGGCCCTCCTGCCACACTCTACGAGCAGTACTTC.

The chain joins TRBV6-4 to TRBJ1-2; unclear D gene. The CDR3 has 16 amino acids. V gave up 0 bases and J gave up 1 base, with 12 bases separating them. Germline V gene lookup returns CDR1 MRHNA and CDR2 SNTAGT. CDR3 sequence (DNA): TGTGCCAGCAGTGACTCGAGTCAAACGGTTAACTATGGCTACACCTTC. Translating it yields CASSDSSQTVNYGYTF.

The V and J genes are TRBV5-6 and TRBJ1-5; 9 nucleotides line up with TRBD1. Germline CDR1 and CDR2: SGHDT and YYEEEE. V was clipped by 1 base and J by 7 bases; unmatched bases: 3. The CDR3 is 14 amino acids. The DNA of the CDR3 is TGTGCCAGCAGCTTGTGGGACAGGGAGCAGCCCCAGCATTTT. As protein: CASSLWDREQPQHF.

The sample holds a few counts of this clonotype. The V and J genes are TRBV12-3 or TRBV12-4 and TRBJ2-7, with 7 bases that match TRBD2. The CDR3 is 15 residues long. V shed 6 bases and J 2 bases; nucleotides not matched to a gene: 10. Here the CDR3 reads CASSRPGLEAYEQYF. The CDR3 region has the DNA TGTGCCAGCAGCCGCCCCGGACTAGAAGCCTACGAGCAGTACTTC.

This clonotype was seen a few times. The J gene is TRBJ2-7, the V gene TRBV24-1; D call uncertain. The CDR3 extends over 13 amino acids. Trimming took 0 bases from V and 2 from J, leaving 4 bases between them. Germline V gives CDR1 KGHDR, CDR2 SFDVKD. CDR3 in amino acids: CATSDLWTYEQYF. The CDR3 nucleotides read TGTGCCACCAGTGATTTGTGGACCTACGAGCAGTACTTC.